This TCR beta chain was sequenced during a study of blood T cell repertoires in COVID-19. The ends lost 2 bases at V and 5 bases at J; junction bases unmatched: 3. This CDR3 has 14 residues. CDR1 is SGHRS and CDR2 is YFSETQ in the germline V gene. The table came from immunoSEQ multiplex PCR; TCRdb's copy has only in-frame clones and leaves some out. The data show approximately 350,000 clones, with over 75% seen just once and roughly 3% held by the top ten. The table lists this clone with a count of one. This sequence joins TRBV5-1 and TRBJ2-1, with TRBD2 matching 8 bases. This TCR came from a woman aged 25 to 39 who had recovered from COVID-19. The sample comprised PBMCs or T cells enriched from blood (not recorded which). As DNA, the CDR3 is TGCGCCAGCAGCTTCGCGGGGGGCAACAATGAGCAGTTCTTC. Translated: CASSFAGGNNEQFF. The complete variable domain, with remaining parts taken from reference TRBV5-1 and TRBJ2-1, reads KAGVTQTPRYLIKTRGQQVTLSCSPISGHRSVSWYQQTPGQGLQFLFEYFSETQRNKGNFPGRFSGRQFSNSRSEMNVSTLELGDSALYLCASSFAGGNNEQFFGPGTRLTVL.